The 13 T cell receptor beta chains reported below all come from one sample, sequenced in a study of T cells in Graves' hyperthyroidism and ophthalmopathy. RNA transcripts were the template for amplifying TCR beta CDR3 regions. The HTBI set primed first-round TCR CDR3 RT-PCR. MiXCR, run by TCRdb on the multiplex PCR reads, gives a single entry per CDR3 protein. This table has 600,000 to 750,000 distinct CDR3 sequences, roughly 17% appearing once. Sequenced material: blood. Every receptor here comes from a man in his fifties or sixties with Graves' hyperthyroidism.

Comments on this clonotype: Compared with germline, one end of the junction differs, possibly owing to a read error. V is TRBV7-9 and J is TRBJ2-1; no clear D gene. Germline V lookup: CDR1 SEHNR, CDR2 FQNEAQ (reference sequence). This CDR3 is 14 amino acids long. CDR3 sequence reads: CSSSLVPPNNEQFF. The DNA for the CDR3 is TGTTCCAGCAGCTTAGTGCCACCTAACAATGAGCAGTTCTTC.

The rearrangement uses TRBV7-9 and TRBJ2-7; TRBD1 is a possible D gene (5 bases). The CDR3 spans 15 residues. V lost 0 bases to trimming and J lost 6 bases, with 15 bases between them. Germline V gene data show CDR1 as SEHNR and CDR2 as FQNEAQ (reference sequence). CDR3 sequence (DNA): TGTGCCAGCAGCTTAGCAGGCGCCAAAAGGGGCGAGCAGTACTTC. The encoded protein is CASSLAGAKRGEQYF.

J is TRBJ2-7 and V is TRBV10-2; a weak D match, TRBD1 (6 bases). Germline V lookup: CDR1 WSHSY, CDR2 SAAADI. The CDR3 is made up of 13 amino acids. The V and J ends lost 8 bases and 4 bases respectively, with 15 bases between them. CDR3 sequence: CASLTLTGYEQYF. CDR3 coding DNA: TGCGCCAGCCTAACACTAACAGGGTACGAGCAGTACTTC.

This clonotype was counted a few times. The chain employs TRBV19 and TRBJ1-2, with TRBD1 as a possible D gene (6 bases). V lost 5 bases and J lost 4, with 17 bases in between. In germline, CDR1 is LNHDA, CDR2 SQIVND (reference sequence). CDR3 length equals 15 residues. This CDR3 reads CASSVQTGLGYGYTF. CDR3 nucleotides: TGTGCCAGTAGTGTCCAGACAGGTTTGGGCTATGGCTACACCTTC.

This clonotype was seen ten or more times. The chain carries TRBV10-3 and TRBJ1-1, with D possibly being TRBD1 (5 bases). V dropped 7 bases and J dropped 1 base, with 10 bases sitting between them. The length of the CDR3 is 13 residues. Germline V CDR1 and CDR2: ENHRY, SYGVKD. In DNA, the CDR3 is TGTGCCATCACTCGGACACCGAACACTGAAGCTTTCTTT. This sequence encodes CAITRTPNTEAFF.

V usage is TRBV9 and J usage is TRBJ2-5; D not resolved. Trimming cost V 1 base and J 1 base, with 8 bases left between them. This CDR3 spans 14 amino acids. Germline V gene data show CDR1 as SGDLS and CDR2 as YYNGEE. Here the CDR3 reads CASSVSESQETQYF. The CDR3 DNA is TGTGCCAGCAGCGTATCGGAGTCCCAAGAGACCCAGTACTTC.

At least ten counts were recorded for this clonotype. V is TRBV6-2 or TRBV6-3 and J is TRBJ1-1; no firm D call. Germline loops: CDR1 MNHEY, CDR2 SVGEGT. The V end lost 0 bases, the J end lost 5 bases, and 13 bases lay between the germline ends. There are 15 residues in the CDR3. The CDR3 loop is CASSYSVGLGTEAFF. DNA for the CDR3: TGTGCCAGCAGTTACTCGGTCGGCCTGGGGACTGAAGCTTTCTTT.

The sample holds many counts of this clonotype. The chain couples TRBV2 to TRBJ1-1; D is undetermined. V gave up 7 bases and J gave up 8 bases, with 8 bases separating them. Germline-derived CDR1 and CDR2 are SNHLY and FYNNEI. CDR3 length: 10 amino acids. The CDR3 loop reads CASIAVEAFF. The CDR3 region has the DNA TGTGCCAGCATTGCCGTCGAAGCTTTCTTT.

This clonotype came up a few times. The chain combines TRBV27 with TRBJ2-7, with a possible D match to TRBD1 (6 bases). CDR3 size: 15 residues. Per germline, CDR1 MNHEY and CDR2 SMNVEV (reference sequence). Trimming took off 2 bases at V and 4 bases at J, with 15 bases between the two ends. The CDR3, as DNA: TGTGCCAGCAGTTTAGTAGGCGGCACAGGGTACGAGCAGTACTTC. Protein sequence: CASSLVGGTGYEQYF.

The sample holds a few counts of this clonotype. The genes are TRBV5-6 and TRBJ2-7; 11 bases align to TRBD2. This CDR3 is built from 17 residues. Per the germline V gene, CDR1 is SGHDT and CDR2 is YYEEEE. J lost 5 bases, V lost 1 base, and 11 bases had no gene match. CDR3 protein: CASSLKLAGGPRDEQYF. CDR3 nucleotides: TGTGCCAGCAGCTTGAAATTAGCGGGAGGGCCTAGGGACGAGCAGTACTTC.

For the CDR3, the DNA is TGTGCCAGCTGGGGGGCTCTGAACACTGAAGCTTTCTTT. It is translated as CASWGALNTEAFF. This chain connects TRBV28 to TRBJ1-1, with a weak D call TRBD1 (6 bases). Germline CDR1 MDHEN, CDR2 SYDVKM. This CDR3 region has 13 residues. Trimming stripped 8 bases from V and 0 bases from J, with 10 bases between.

This clonotype was counted a few times. The chain carries TRBV5-1 and TRBJ1-5; no definite D call. The CDR3 consists of 16 residues. V was trimmed by 4 bases and J by 2 bases, leaving 16 bases between them. In germline, CDR1 is SGHRS, CDR2 YFSETQ. Here the CDR3 reads CASSPRAGKGNQPQHF. The DNA of the CDR3 is TGCGCCAGCAGCCCAAGGGCGGGAAAAGGCAATCAGCCCCAGCATTTT. Filled out from reference TRBV5-1 and TRBJ1-5, the complete variable domain reads KAGVTQTPRYLIKTRGQQVTLSCSPISGHRSVSWYQQTPGQGLQFLFEYFSETQRNKGNFPGRFSGRQFSNSRSEMNVSTLELGDSALYLCASSPRAGKGNQPQHFGDGTRLSIL.

This clonotype was detected many times. V usage is TRBV6-1 and J usage is TRBJ2-3; TRBD1 aligns across 8 bases. Germline V gene lookup returns CDR1 MNHNS and CDR2 SASEGT. The CDR3 spans 14 residues. V was clipped by 5 bases and J by 5 bases; unmatched bases: 6. CDR3 in DNA: TGTGCCAGCAGTTCTGGACAGGGCTTAGATACGCAGTATTTT. Translation: CASSSGQGLDTQYF.